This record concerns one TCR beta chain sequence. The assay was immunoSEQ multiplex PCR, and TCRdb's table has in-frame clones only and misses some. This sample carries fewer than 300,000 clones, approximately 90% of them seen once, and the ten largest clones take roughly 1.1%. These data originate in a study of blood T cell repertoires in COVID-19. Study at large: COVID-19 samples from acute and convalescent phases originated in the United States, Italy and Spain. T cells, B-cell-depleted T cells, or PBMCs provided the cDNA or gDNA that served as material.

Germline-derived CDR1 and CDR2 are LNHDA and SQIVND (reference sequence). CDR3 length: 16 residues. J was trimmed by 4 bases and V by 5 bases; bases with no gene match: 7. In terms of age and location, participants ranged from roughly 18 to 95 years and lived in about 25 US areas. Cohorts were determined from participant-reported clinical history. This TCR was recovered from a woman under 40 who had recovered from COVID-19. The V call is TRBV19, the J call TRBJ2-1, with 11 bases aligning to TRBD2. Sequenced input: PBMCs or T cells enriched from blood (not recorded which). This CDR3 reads CASSALIAGGYNEQFF. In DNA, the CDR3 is TGTGCCAGTAGTGCCCTCATAGCGGGAGGGTACAATGAGCAGTTCTTC. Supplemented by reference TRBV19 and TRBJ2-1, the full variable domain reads DGGITQSPKYLFRKEGQNVTLSCEQNLNHDAMYWYRQDPGQGLRLIYYSQIVNDFQKGDIAEGYSVSREKKESFPLTVTSAQKNPTAFYLCASSALIAGGYNEQFFGPGTRLTVL.